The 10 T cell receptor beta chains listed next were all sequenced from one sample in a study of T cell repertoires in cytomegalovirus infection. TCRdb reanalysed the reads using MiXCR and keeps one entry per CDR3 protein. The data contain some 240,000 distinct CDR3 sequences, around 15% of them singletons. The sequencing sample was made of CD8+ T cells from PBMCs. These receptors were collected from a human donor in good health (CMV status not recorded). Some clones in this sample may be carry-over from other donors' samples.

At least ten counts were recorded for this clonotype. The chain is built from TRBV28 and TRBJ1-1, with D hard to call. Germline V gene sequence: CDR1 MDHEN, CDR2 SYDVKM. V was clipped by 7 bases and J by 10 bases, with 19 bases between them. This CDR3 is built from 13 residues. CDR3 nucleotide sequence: TGTGCCAGCACGACAAAAACTCTAGTATCAGCTTTCTTT. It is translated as CASTTKTLVSAFF.

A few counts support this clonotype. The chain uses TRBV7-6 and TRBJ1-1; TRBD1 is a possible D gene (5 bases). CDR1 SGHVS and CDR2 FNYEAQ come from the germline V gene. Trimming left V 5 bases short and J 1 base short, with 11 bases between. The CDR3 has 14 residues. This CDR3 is CASSPGGENTEAFF. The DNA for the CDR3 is TGTGCCAGCAGCCCGGGAGGGGAGAACACTGAAGCTTTCTTT.

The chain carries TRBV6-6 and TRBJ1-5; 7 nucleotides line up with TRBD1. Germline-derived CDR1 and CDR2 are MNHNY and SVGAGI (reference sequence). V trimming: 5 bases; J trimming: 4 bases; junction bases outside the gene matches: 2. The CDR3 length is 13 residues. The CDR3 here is CASSGDSNQPQHF. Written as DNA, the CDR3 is TGTGCCAGCAGTGGGGACAGTAATCAGCCCCAGCATTTT.

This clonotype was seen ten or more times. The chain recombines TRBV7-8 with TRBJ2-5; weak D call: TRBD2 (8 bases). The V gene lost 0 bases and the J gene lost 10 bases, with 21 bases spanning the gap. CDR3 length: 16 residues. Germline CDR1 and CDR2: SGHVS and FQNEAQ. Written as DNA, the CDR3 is TGTGCCAGCAGCTTAGCGTCGCGGGGGGACAGAGAGGGCCAGTACTTC. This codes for CASSLASRGDREGQYF.

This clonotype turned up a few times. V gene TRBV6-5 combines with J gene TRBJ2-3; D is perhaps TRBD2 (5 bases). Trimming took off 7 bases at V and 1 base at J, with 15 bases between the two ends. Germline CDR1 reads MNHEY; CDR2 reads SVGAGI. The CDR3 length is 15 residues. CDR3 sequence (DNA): TGTGCCAGCAAGAGAGGGATTTATGGCACAGATACGCAGTATTTT. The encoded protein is CASKRGIYGTDTQYF.

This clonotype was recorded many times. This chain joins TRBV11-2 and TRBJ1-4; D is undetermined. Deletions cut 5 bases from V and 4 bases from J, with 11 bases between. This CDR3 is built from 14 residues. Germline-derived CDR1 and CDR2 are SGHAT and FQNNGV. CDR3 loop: CASSTVTLNEKLFF. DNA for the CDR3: TGTGCCAGCAGCACGGTTACACTTAATGAAAAACTGTTTTTT.

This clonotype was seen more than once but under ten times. The CDR3 protein is CATSPVGDPYEQYF. CDR3 in DNA: TGTGCCACCAGCCCCGTGGGTGATCCCTACGAGCAGTACTTC. The rearrangement joins TRBV15 to TRBJ2-7; D is unresolved. Per germline, CDR1 LNHNV and CDR2 YYDKDF (reference sequence). The length of the CDR3 is 14 residues. With 5 bases removed from V and 2 bases from J, the gap between germline ends came to 13 bases. The variable domain in full, completed from reference TRBV15 and TRBJ2-7, reads DAMVIQNPRYQVTQFGKPVTLSCSQTLNHNVMYWYQQKSSQAPKLLFHYYDKDFNNEADTPDNFQSRRPNTSFCFLDIRSPGLGDTAMYLCATSPVGDPYEQYFGPGTRLTVT.

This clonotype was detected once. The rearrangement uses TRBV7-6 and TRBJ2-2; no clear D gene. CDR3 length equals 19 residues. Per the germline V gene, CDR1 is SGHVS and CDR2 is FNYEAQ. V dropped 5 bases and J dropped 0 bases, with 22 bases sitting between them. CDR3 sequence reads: CASSPSSTRVSTNTGELFF. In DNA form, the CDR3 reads TGTGCCAGCAGCCCGTCCAGTACACGTGTGTCCACGAACACCGGGGAGCTGTTTTTT.

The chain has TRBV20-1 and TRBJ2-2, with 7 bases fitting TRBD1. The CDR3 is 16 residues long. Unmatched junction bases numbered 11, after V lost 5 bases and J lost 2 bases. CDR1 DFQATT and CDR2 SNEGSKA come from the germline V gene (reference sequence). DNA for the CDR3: TGCAGTGCTGGAAGACCCGGGACAGAAAACACCGGGGAGCTGTTTTTT. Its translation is CSAGRPGTENTGELFF.

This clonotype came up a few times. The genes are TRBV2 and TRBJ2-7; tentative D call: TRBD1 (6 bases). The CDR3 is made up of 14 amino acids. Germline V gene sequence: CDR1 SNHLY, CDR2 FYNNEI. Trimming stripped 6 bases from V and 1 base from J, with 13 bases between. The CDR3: CASRAGESSYEQYF. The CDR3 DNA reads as TGTGCCAGCAGGGCAGGGGAGTCGTCCTACGAGCAGTACTTC.